This TCR beta chain was sequenced during a study of blood T cell repertoires in COVID-19. The germline gives CDR1 SEHNR, CDR2 FQNEAQ (reference sequence). V lost 1 base to trimming and J lost 6 bases; unmatched junction nucleotides: 6. The CDR3 is 15 amino acids. Patients of the Seattle cohort, enrolled during active infection, were followed longitudinally. Authors' methods: It was from reference gene primer amplification that nucleated cell counts were estimated. Using immunoSEQ multiplex PCR, the repertoire was profiled, and TCRdb retains in-frame clones only, with some absent. V and J calls and clone size follow that table, whereas D and trimming were derived from the DNA. The table records 200,000 to 250,000 clones, 75% to 85% of them present only once.

The V call is TRBV7-9, the J call TRBJ2-3; 8 bases agree with TRBD1. The TCR was taken from a woman younger than 45 with COVID-19, enrolled during active disease. The sequencing sample was made of peripheral blood. The CDR3 is CASSLGDRGGDTQYF. For the CDR3, the DNA is TGTGCCAGCAGCTTAGGAGACAGGGGCGGGGATACGCAGTATTTT.